These 24 T cell receptor beta chains share one sample of origin, sequenced in a study of neoadjuvant nivolumab and ipilimumab in lung cancer. TCRdb's table, derived via immunoSEQ multiplex PCR, lists solely in-frame clones and lacks some. Of 26,000 or so clones listed, about 85% are singletons. The starting material was peripheral blood, obtained before neoadjuvant nivolumab, alone or with ipilimumab. Receptor source: an adult with non-small cell lung cancer.

The chain couples TRBV6-5 to TRBJ1-2, with D hard to call. The CDR3 length is 15 residues. Germline V gene data show CDR1 as MNHEY and CDR2 as SVGAGI. Deletions cut 2 bases from V and 2 bases from J, with 12 bases between. CDR3 nucleotide sequence: TGTGCCAGCAGTTACGAGGTCTGGGGAAACTATGGCTACACCTTC. It specifies CASSYEVWGNYGYTF.

This sequence joins TRBV4-3 and TRBJ2-1; TRBD2 matches at 12 bases. The CDR3 spans 15 residues. V dropped 3 bases and J dropped 7; count of bases not matched to a gene: 4. CDR1 is LGHNA and CDR2 is YSLEER in the germline V gene. The CDR3 DNA is TGCGCCAGCAGCCATCTAGCGGGGGGGAAGAATGAGCAGTTCTTC. It yields the protein CASSHLAGGKNEQFF.

The chain uses TRBV19 and TRBJ1-2; 8 bases agree with TRBD1. This CDR3 has 16 residues. The J segment lost 6 bases and the V segment lost 3 bases, leaving 12 bases of the junction unmatched. Germline V gene sequence: CDR1 LNHDA, CDR2 SQIVND (reference sequence). The DNA for the CDR3 is TGTGCCAGTAGTATTGGGCCTGGCAGGGGGCCTGATGGCTACACCTTC. It specifies CASSIGPGRGPDGYTF.

This clone was picked up a small number of times. The genes are TRBV10-1 and TRBJ1-1; D is unclear. Germline V lookup: CDR1 WNHNN, CDR2 SYGVQD (reference sequence). The CDR3 covers 13 residues. V was trimmed by 1 base and J by 5 bases, leaving 8 bases between them. The DNA of the CDR3 is TGCGCCAGCAGTGAGTTTTCGGGGACTGAAGCTTTCTTT. Its translation: CASSEFSGTEAFF.

The chain recombines TRBV5-1 with TRBJ1-2, with D possibly being TRBD1 (5 bases). V gave up 0 bases and J gave up 1 base, with 7 bases separating them. CDR3 size: 14 residues. Germline V CDR1 and CDR2: SGHRS, YFSETQ. CDR3 in amino acids: CASSLEGINYGYTF. As DNA, the CDR3 is TGCGCCAGCAGCTTGGAGGGGATTAACTATGGCTACACCTTC.

The genes are TRBV7-8 and TRBJ2-5; 8 bases align to TRBD1. The V gene's germline CDR1 is SGHVS and CDR2 FQNEAQ. The V gene end was trimmed by 5 bases and the J gene end by 1 base; junction bases not matched to a gene: 6. CDR3 size: 15 residues. Here the CDR3 DNA reads TGTGCCAGCAGCCCACGACAGGGGACCCAAGAGACCCAGTACTTC. This encodes CASSPRQGTQETQYF.

The J gene is TRBJ2-3, the V gene TRBV18; no firm D call. The CDR3 extends over 15 amino acids. V dropped 3 bases and J dropped 2 bases, with 12 bases sitting between them. In germline, CDR1 is KGHSH, CDR2 LQKENI. DNA of the CDR3: TGTGCCAGCTCACCGACGGTTGGTCCCACAGATACGCAGTATTTT. Its protein is CASSPTVGPTDTQYF.

This chain connects TRBV9 to TRBJ2-3; TRBD1 aligns across 7 bases. With 2 bases clipped from V and 0 bases from J, the junction kept 12 bases outside the gene matches. The CDR3 length is 18 residues. Germline-derived CDR1 and CDR2 are SGDLS and YYNGEE. CDR3 in amino acids: CASSVAGGEISSTDTQYF. For the CDR3, the DNA is TGTGCCAGCAGCGTTGCAGGGGGTGAGATTTCTAGCACAGATACGCAGTATTTT.

The gene calls are TRBV9 and TRBJ1-2; D is unresolved. CDR3 length: 13 amino acids. Trimming removed 4 bases from V and 2 bases from J, with 9 bases in between. Germline V gene sequence: CDR1 SGDLS, CDR2 YYNGEE. The chain's CDR3 is CASSPPTNYGYTF. DNA of the CDR3: TGTGCCAGCAGCCCCCCAACCAACTATGGCTACACCTTC.

This clone came up once. The rearrangement links TRBV13 to TRBJ1-6; the D gene is possibly TRBD1 (5 bases). The CDR3 consists of 16 residues. Trimming removed 1 base at V and 7 bases at J, with 14 bases between. The V gene's germline CDR1 is PRHDT and CDR2 FYEKMQ (reference sequence). CDR3 bases: TGTGCCAGCAGCTTAGTACAGGCGGTGGGGAATTCACCCCTCCACTTT. Amino acids: CASSLVQAVGNSPLHF.

The CDR3: CASSPQGHWNTEAFF. Written as DNA, the CDR3 is TGTGCCAGCAGTCCGCAGGGACATTGGAACACTGAAGCTTTCTTT. This chain uses TRBV6-5 with TRBJ1-1; maybe TRBD1 (6 bases). This CDR3 is built from 15 residues. The germline gives CDR1 MNHEY, CDR2 SVGAGI. Deletions cut 5 bases from V and 1 base from J, with 14 bases between.

The genes are TRBV25-1 and TRBJ1-2; D is uncertain. V lost 2 bases, J lost 4 bases, and 14 bases lay in between. Per the germline V gene, CDR1 is MGHDK and CDR2 is SYGVNS. CDR3 length equals 15 residues. Here the CDR3 reads CASSERVGRGYGYTF. CDR3 DNA sequence: TGTGCCAGCAGTGAAAGGGTAGGCCGGGGCTATGGCTACACCTTC.

Only one count was recorded for this clone. The chain links TRBV6-5 to TRBJ1-1; TRBD1 is a possible D gene (6 bases). V shed 10 bases and J shed 8 bases, with 20 bases lying between them. The germline gives CDR1 MNHEY, CDR2 SVGAGI. The CDR3 loop spans 13 amino acids. The CDR3 DNA reads TGTGCCACACGGGGGGGGCCTCGTCCCGAAGCTTTCTTT. Translation gives CATRGGPRPEAFF.

The chain employs TRBV6-1 and TRBJ2-7; 8 bases agree with TRBD1. CDR3 length: 15 residues. Germline V gives CDR1 MNHNS, CDR2 SASEGT. Unmatched junction bases numbered 11, after V lost 5 bases and J lost 5 bases. The CDR3 DNA reads as TGTGCCAGCAGTACCGACAGGGGCACTTGGAACGAGCAGTACTTC. Its translation is CASSTDRGTWNEQYF.

The CDR3 DNA follows: TGTGCCAGCTCATCCGGGACAGAGGCTTTGGAGCAGTACTTC. Translation gives CASSSGTEALEQYF. The chain combines TRBV18 with TRBJ2-7; 7 bases are a match to TRBD1. Losses at the gene ends were 5 bases for V and 7 bases for J; bases not matched to a gene: 11. The CDR3 consists of 14 residues. From germline, CDR1 is KGHSH and CDR2 LQKENI.

V usage is TRBV11-2 and J usage is TRBJ2-7; TRBD1 agrees at 7 bases. Per the germline V gene, CDR1 is SGHAT and CDR2 is FQNNGV. Unmatched junction bases numbered 10, after V lost 5 bases and J lost 3 bases. This CDR3 contains 15 residues. DNA of the CDR3: TGTGCCAGCAGCCGGGACAGACCCATTATCTACGAGCAGTACTTC. This gives the protein CASSRDRPIIYEQYF.

The J gene is TRBJ1-2, the V gene TRBV29-1; possibly TRBD1 for D (5 bases). The germline CDR1 and CDR2 sequences are SQVTM and ANQGSEA. The germline V and J ends were trimmed by 6 bases and 10 bases, with 15 bases remaining between them. This CDR3 contains 11 residues. The CDR3 DNA sequence: TGCAGCGTCGGACCGGGACCCCACTACACCTTC. This gives the protein CSVGPGPHYTF. The whole variable domain, remainder taken from reference TRBV29-1 and TRBJ1-2, is SAVISQKPSRDICQRGTSLTIQCQVDSQVTMMFWYRQQPGQSLTLIATANQGSEATYESGFVIDKFPISRPNLTFSTLTVSNMSPEDSSIYLCSVGPGPHYTFGSGTRLTVV.

As regards this clone: Different DNA sequences within this sample yield the same CDR3. The rearrangement links TRBV7-9 to TRBJ2-3; 8 bases map to TRBD2. The J segment lost 5 bases and the V segment lost 6 bases, leaving 10 bases of the junction unmatched. Germline V gene sequence: CDR1 SEHNR, CDR2 FQNEAQ (reference sequence). CDR3 length: 15 amino acids. In nucleotides, the CDR3 is TGTGCCAGCAGTCGGCGGGGGGTAGATAGAGATACGCAGTATTTT. It is translated as CASSRRGVDRDTQYF.

The chain carries TRBV6-1 and TRBJ1-5, with a weak D call TRBD1 (5 bases). CDR1 MNHNS and CDR2 SASEGT come from the germline V gene. Trimming shortened V by 6 bases and J by 6 bases, and 15 bases separated the two germline ends. This CDR3 has 14 amino acids. CDR3 region: CASRRREGSQPQHF. The CDR3 bases are TGTGCCAGCAGAAGAAGGGAGGGGAGTCAGCCCCAGCATTTT.

This chain links TRBV6-5 with TRBJ1-1; no reliable D call. The germline gives CDR1 MNHEY, CDR2 SVGAGI. V was shortened by 3 bases and J by 7 bases, with 6 bases between the two germline ends. The CDR3 runs to 11 residues. CDR3 residues: CASSYLHEAFF. DNA for the CDR3: TGTGCCAGCAGTTATTTACATGAAGCTTTCTTT.

This chain connects TRBV4-1 to TRBJ1-3, with D maybe TRBD1 (5 bases). CDR1 and CDR2 (germline): MGHRA, YSYEKL. Trimming left V 5 bases short and J 0 bases short, with 20 bases between. CDR3 length equals 18 residues. The CDR3 coding sequence is TGCGCCAGCAGCAGAGACAGTGGAATCCCGAGCTCTGGAAACACCATATATTTT. Translating it yields CASSRDSGIPSSGNTIYF.

V and J are TRBV10-1 and TRBJ2-1; 11 bases are shared with TRBD2. The V gene end was trimmed by 0 bases and the J gene end by 0 bases; junction bases not matched to a gene: 13. CDR1 is WNHNN, CDR2 SYGVQD, per germline (reference sequence). The CDR3 runs to 21 residues. DNA for the CDR3: TGCGCCAGCAGTGAGTCCGGTTTCCTAGCGGGGGGCAAAAGCTCCTACAATGAGCAGTTCTTC. Encoded protein: CASSESGFLAGGKSSYNEQFF.

This rearrangement joins TRBV6-5 to TRBJ2-1, with 9 nucleotides matching TRBD1. Germline V lookup: CDR1 MNHEY, CDR2 SVGAGI. This CDR3 is built from 15 residues. The ends lost 6 bases at V and 7 bases at J; junction bases unmatched: 10. DNA for the CDR3: TGTGCCAGCAGATCTGCCGGGACAGGGACGAATGAGCAGTTCTTC. Its protein product is CASRSAGTGTNEQFF.

The chain couples TRBV7-2 to TRBJ2-7, with a tentative D call TRBD1 (6 bases). CDR1 SGHTA and CDR2 FQGNSA come from the germline V gene. The V end lost 4 bases, the J end lost 6 bases, and 13 bases lay between the germline ends. The CDR3 runs to 13 residues. In nucleotides, the CDR3 is TGTGCCAGCAGCTCCGTTAGGGGGACCGAGCAGTACTTC. It specifies CASSSVRGTEQYF.